The T cell receptor beta chain under discussion was sequenced for a study of blood T cell repertoires in COVID-19. At the level of the study: Donors in the United States, Italy and Spain gave samples during acute or convalescent COVID-19.

Original analysis: Amplified reference gene primers provided the basis for estimating nucleated cell counts. Sequencing was performed with immunoSEQ multiplex PCR; in TCRdb, only in-frame clones are kept and a portion is missing. V and J calls and clone size are given by that table; D and trimming were obtained from the DNA. The data contain roughly 240,000 clones, approximately 80% of them seen just once; the ten biggest clones take up under 2%. Looked up from germline, CDR1 is LGHNA and CDR2 is YSLEER. The CDR3 is 17 residues long. V shed 0 bases and J shed 0 bases, with 12 bases lying between them.

Sequencing input: peripheral blood. The genes are TRBV4-3 and TRBJ1-3, with D possibly being TRBD1 (6 bases). This receptor was identified in a woman at least 80 years old with acute or convalescent COVID-19. The CDR3 DNA reads as TGCGCCAGCAGCCAAGAAAGAGGGGGTCACTCTGGAAACACCATATATTTT. The encoded protein is CASSQERGGHSGNTIYF.